The sequence of this T cell receptor beta chain was determined in a study of shared clonotypes between healthy human individuals. As for this clone: One end of the junction fails to match germline, which may point to a read error.

CD45RO-negative cells were positively selected for CCR7, leaving out terminally differentiated effector memory CD45RA+ cells. Profiled with immunoSEQ multiplex PCR; TCRdb holds only in-frame clones, not every one. In the table there are around 2,000,000 clones, roughly 94% of which are singletons. The receptor comes from a man between 18 and 29 years old in good health. The sequenced sample consisted of naive CD8+ T cells sorted from blood.

DNA for the CDR3: TGTGCCAGCAGTGTATCCCGTGAGGGTAACAATGAGCAGTTCTTC. It encodes CASSVSREGNNEQFF. The chain joins TRBV27 to TRBJ2-1, with a possible D match to TRBD2 (5 bases). Germline values: CDR1 MNHEY, CDR2 SMNVEV (reference sequence). This CDR3 region has 15 residues.